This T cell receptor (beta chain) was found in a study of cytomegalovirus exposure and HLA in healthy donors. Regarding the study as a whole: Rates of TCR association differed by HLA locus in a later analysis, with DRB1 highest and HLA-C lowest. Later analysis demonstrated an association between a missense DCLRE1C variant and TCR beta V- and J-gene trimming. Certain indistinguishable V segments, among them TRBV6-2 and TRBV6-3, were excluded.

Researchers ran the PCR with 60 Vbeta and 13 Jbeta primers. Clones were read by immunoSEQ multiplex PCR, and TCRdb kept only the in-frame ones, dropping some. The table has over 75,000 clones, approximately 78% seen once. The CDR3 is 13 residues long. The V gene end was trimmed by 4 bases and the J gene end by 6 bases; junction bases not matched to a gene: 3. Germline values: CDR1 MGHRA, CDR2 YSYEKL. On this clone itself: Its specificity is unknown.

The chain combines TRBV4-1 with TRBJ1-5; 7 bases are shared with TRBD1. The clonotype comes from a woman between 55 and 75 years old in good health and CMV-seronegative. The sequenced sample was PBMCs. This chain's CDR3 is CASSRDRGQPQHF. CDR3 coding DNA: TGCGCCAGCAGCCGGGACAGAGGTCAGCCCCAGCATTTT.